This TCR beta chain was captured by sequencing in a study of cytomegalovirus exposure and HLA in healthy donors. V lost 0 bases and J 3 bases, leaving 11 bases between the germline ends. Germline V gene sequence: CDR1 SGHRS, CDR2 YFSETQ. The CDR3 runs 15 residues. The PCR made use of 60 Vbeta and 13 Jbeta primers. Only in-frame clones appear in the TCRdb table, and some are missing; sequencing was by immunoSEQ multiplex PCR. The sample yields about 240,000 clones, approximately 84% seen once. The V and J genes are TRBV5-1 and TRBJ2-3; a possible D gene is TRBD1 (5 bases). The origin of this receptor is a girl aged 2 to 10 in good health and CMV-seronegative. Source material: PBMCs. The CDR3 DNA reads TGCGCCAGCAGCTTGGTAACAGGTTCGACAGATACGCAGTATTTT. Amino acids: CASSLVTGSTDTQYF.